The present entry profiles one T cell receptor beta chain with its context. Its antigen is currently unknown. Germline CDR1 MNHNY, CDR2 SVGAGI (reference sequence). The CDR3 is 15 amino acids. V lost 5 bases and J lost 0; bases outside the gene matches: 6. Time point given: after dendritic cell vaccination, including at tumor progression/relapse. PBMC sampling occurred before vaccination, two weeks after the third dose, and at progression. TCRdb's copy holds only in-frame clones and misses some; the assay was immunoSEQ multiplex PCR. The table includes 80,000 to 100,000 clones, around 80% detected once. The data were obtained in a study of glioma-infiltrating T cells after dendritic cell vaccination. The study's findings and limits: Higher TCR clonality did not directly relate to longer survival.

The TCR comes from a human donor with glioblastoma. The rearrangement links TRBV6-6 to TRBJ2-7; 8 nucleotides align to TRBD2. Specimen: blood, collected after dendritic cell vaccination. CDR3 nucleotides: TGTGCCAGCAGTACCGGACTAGCTAGCTCCTACGAGCAGTACTTC. It is translated as CASSTGLASSYEQYF.